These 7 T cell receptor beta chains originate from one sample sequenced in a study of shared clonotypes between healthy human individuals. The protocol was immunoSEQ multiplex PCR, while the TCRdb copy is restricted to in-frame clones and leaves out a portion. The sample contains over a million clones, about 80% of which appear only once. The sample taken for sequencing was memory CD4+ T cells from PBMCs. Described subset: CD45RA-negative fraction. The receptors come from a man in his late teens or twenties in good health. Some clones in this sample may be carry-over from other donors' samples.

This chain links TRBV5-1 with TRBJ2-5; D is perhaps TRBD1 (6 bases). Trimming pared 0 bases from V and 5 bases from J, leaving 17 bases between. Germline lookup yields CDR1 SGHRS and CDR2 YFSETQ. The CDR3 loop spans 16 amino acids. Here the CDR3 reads CASSLAAGARVETQYF. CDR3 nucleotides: TGCGCCAGCAGCTTGGCCGCAGGGGCGCGGGTGGAGACCCAGTACTTC.

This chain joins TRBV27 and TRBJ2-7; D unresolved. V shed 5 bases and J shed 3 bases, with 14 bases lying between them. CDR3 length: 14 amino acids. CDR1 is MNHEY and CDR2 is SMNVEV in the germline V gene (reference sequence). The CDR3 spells CASSRSGQFYEQYF. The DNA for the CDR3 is TGTGCCAGCAGTCGATCAGGCCAATTCTACGAGCAGTACTTC.

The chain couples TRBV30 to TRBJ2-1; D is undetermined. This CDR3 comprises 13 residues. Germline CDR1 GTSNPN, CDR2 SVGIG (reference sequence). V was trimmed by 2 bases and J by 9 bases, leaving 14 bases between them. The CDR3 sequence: CAWSRGAMPEQFF. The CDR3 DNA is TGTGCCTGGAGTCGCGGAGCTATGCCTGAGCAGTTCTTC.

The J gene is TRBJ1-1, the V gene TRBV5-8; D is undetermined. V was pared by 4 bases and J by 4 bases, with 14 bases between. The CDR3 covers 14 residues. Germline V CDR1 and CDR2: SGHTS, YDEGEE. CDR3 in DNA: TGTGCCAGCAGCCCGGGCGGGCGGGCCACTGAAGCTTTCTTT. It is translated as CASSPGGRATEAFF.

The CDR3 DNA is TGCGCCAGCAAGTTAGTAGGTGAGCAGTTCTTC. Translated: CASKLVGEQFF. The rearrangement links TRBV10-2 to TRBJ2-1; D is uncertain. The CDR3 covers 11 residues. Germline CDR1 and CDR2: WSHSY and SAAADI. V gave up 7 bases and J gave up 9 bases, with 10 bases separating them.

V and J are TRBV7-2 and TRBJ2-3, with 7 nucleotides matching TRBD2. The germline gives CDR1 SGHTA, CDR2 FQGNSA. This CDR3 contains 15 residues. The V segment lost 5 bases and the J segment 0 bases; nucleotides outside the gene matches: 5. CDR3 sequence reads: CASSASGASTDTQYF. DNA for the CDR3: TGTGCCAGCAGCGCTAGCGGAGCTAGCACAGATACGCAGTATTTT.

The chain's CDR3 is CAISGTDSYEQYF. The CDR3 coding sequence is TGTGCCATATCTGGGACAGATTCCTACGAGCAGTACTTC. V usage is TRBV10-3 and J usage is TRBJ2-7; 7 bases are a match to TRBD1. The J segment lost 1 base and the V segment lost 9 bases, leaving 6 bases of the junction unmatched. Germline-derived CDR1 and CDR2 are ENHRY and SYGVKD. CDR3 length: 13 amino acids.